The rows below give T cell receptor beta chains drawn from one sample of a study of cytomegalovirus exposure and HLA in healthy donors. The assay was immunoSEQ multiplex PCR, and TCRdb's table has in-frame clones only and misses some. The table lists about 78,000 clones, 55% to 85% of them singletons. The sequencing sample was made of PBMCs. All receptors come from a woman in her 40s in good health and CMV-seropositive. Both conserved end residues are part of each CDR3. Each record gives: J gene, CDR3 length, V gene, D gene, clone size, CDR3 DNA, CDR3 protein. D genes are given only for firm matches. Not all rows give a size; the values are once, few, many and, for expanded clones, a class.

>TRBJ1-1|12|TRBV28|.|.
TGTGCCAGCAGTATTACTCAAACGGTCGCTTTCTTT
CASSITQTVAFF
>TRBJ2-1|16|TRBV18|.|.
TGTGCCAGCTCACCACCGGGGACGGGGGTCCACAATGAGCAGTTCTTC
CASSPPGTGVHNEQFF
>TRBJ2-7|13|TRBV29-1|.|.
TGCAGCGTTGAAGGTCAGGGACACTACGAGCAGTACTTC
CSVEGQGHYEQYF
>TRBJ2-7|15|TRBV5-4|TRBD1|few
TGTGCCAGCAGCTTGAAGACAGGGATATTGGACGAGCAGTACTTC
CASSLKTGILDEQYF
>TRBJ1-1|13|TRBV30|.|.
TGTGCCTGGAGTGTACAGGGGAACACTGAAGCTTTCTTT
CAWSVQGNTEAFF
>TRBJ1-2|12|TRBV19|.|once
TGTGCCAGTAGTAGGGAAGGAGGAGGCTACACCTTC
CASSREGGGYTF
>TRBJ2-2|17|TRBV4-3|TRBD1|.
TGCGCCAGCAGCCGAGAGACGAGACAGGGGAACACCGGGGAGCTGTTTTTT
CASSRETRQGNTGELFF
>TRBJ1-3|14|TRBV19|TRBD1|few
TGTGCCACCGGACAGGGACATTCTGGAAACACCATATATTTT
CATGQGHSGNTIYF
>TRBJ2-1|15|TRBV19|TRBD1|.
TGTGCCAGTAGTATTCCGGGACAGGGGTACAATGAGCAGTTCTTC
CASSIPGQGYNEQFF
>TRBJ1-1|14|TRBV5-1|.|.
TGCGCCAGCAGCTTCAGGGATACGGGCACTGAAGCTTTCTTT
CASSFRDTGTEAFF
>TRBJ2-2|13|TRBV5-1|.|.
TGCGCCAGCAGAACAGGGCCCACCGGGGAGCTGTTTTTT
CASRTGPTGELFF
>TRBJ1-4|11|TRBV5-4|.|.
TGTGCCAGCAGCATAGGACAGCAGCTGTTTTTT
CASSIGQQLFF
>TRBJ2-2|15|TRBV7-7|.|.
TGTGCTAGCAGCTTCAGACAGGCGGACACCGGGGAGCTGTTTTTT
CASSFRQADTGELFF
>TRBJ1-5|13|TRBV2|TRBD1|few
TGTGCCACCAGGGGGGAGGGTATCCAGCCCCAGCATTTT
CATRGEGIQPQHF
>TRBJ1-3|16|TRBV2|.|.
TGTGCCAGCAGACTTTCTGAAGTGCACTCTGGAAACACCATATATTTT
CASRLSEVHSGNTIYF
>TRBJ2-3|16|TRBV5-1|TRBD2|.
TGCGCCAGCAGCCCTGGACTAGCGGGAGGTCCAGATACGCAGTATTTT
CASSPGLAGGPDTQYF
>TRBJ2-7|14|TRBV5-4|.|.
TGTGCCAGCAGCTCCCGGGACACATCCTACGAGCAGTACTTC
CASSSRDTSYEQYF
>TRBJ1-3|16|TRBV6-6|TRBD1|.
TGTGCCAGCATTCGCGGGACAGGGATCTCTGGAAACACCATATATTTT
CASIRGTGISGNTIYF
>TRBJ2-7|14|TRBV5-1|.|.
TGCGCCAGCAGCTTGGCCTTGGGGAGCTACGAGCAGTACTTC
CASSLALGSYEQYF
>TRBJ1-2|13|TRBV6-5|.|many
TGTGCCAGCAGTCGAACAGGAAACTATGGCTACACCTTC
CASSRTGNYGYTF
>TRBJ2-5|15|TRBV6-5|TRBD2|.
TGTGCCAGCAGACTAGCGGGAGGCAGCTTGGAGACCCAGTACTTC
CASRLAGGSLETQYF
>TRBJ1-2|13|TRBV27|.|.
TGTGCCAGCAGGCCAATCGAAGCCTTGGGCTACACCTTC
CASRPIEALGYTF
>TRBJ1-1|13|TRBV19|TRBD1|.
TGTGCCAGTAATAAACAGGGGAGCACTGAAGCTTTCTTT
CASNKQGSTEAFF
>TRBJ2-1|15|TRBV28|TRBD2|.
TGTGCCAGCGGCCGGTGGGTAGCGGGGAACAATGAGCAGTTCTTC
CASGRWVAGNNEQFF
>TRBJ1-4|15|TRBV7-9|.|.
TGTTCCAGCAGCTCCTCCGACAGATATAATGAAAAACTGTTTTTT
CSSSSSDRYNEKLFF
>TRBJ2-3|16|TRBV6-6|TRBD1|.
TGTGCCAGCAGTTACGGCCACAGGGGGCGCTGGGATACGCAGTATTTT
CASSYGHRGRWDTQYF
>TRBJ1-2|17|TRBV6-1|.|.
TGTGCCAGCAGTGAGAGGGGACGGGGACTCGGGGACTATGGCTACACCTTC
CASSERGRGLGDYGYTF
>TRBJ2-5|21|TRBV30|TRBD2|.
TGTGCCTGGAGTGTACGAGGTAGCGGGGGGGCCAGGGTTAGGGCCCAAGAGACCCAGTACTTC
CAWSVRGSGGARVRAQETQYF
>TRBJ2-5|14|TRBV28|.|.
TGTGCCAGCAGTTTTCTTCCCCTCCAAGAGACCCAGTACTTC
CASSFLPLQETQYF
>TRBJ2-7|17|TRBV7-6|.|few
TGTGCCAGCAGCTTGGGGGTTGTCGGGGGATCATCCTACGAGCAGTACTTC
CASSLGVVGGSSYEQYF
>TRBJ1-5|13|TRBV30|.|.
TGTGCCTGGAGCGGGGTCTCGCGGGCGCCCCAGCATTTT
CAWSGVSRAPQHF